The text below deals with one TCR beta chain. Its antigen is undetermined. An end of the junction does not agree with germline; a read error may underlie this. This specimen belongs to a study of blood T cells in healthy people across ages. Study observations and caveats: Greater diversity and more naive CD4+ cells were seen in long-lived donors than in aged donors. A roughly linear age-dependent decrease characterized TCR beta diversity per million T cells. When one million T cells were used, diversity estimates were thought to be underestimates.

The CDR3 has 16 residues. CDR1 and CDR2 (germline): SEHNR, FQNEAQ (reference sequence). The authors extracted at least 5 micrograms of total RNA per sample. Alongside a J-beta primer mix, a sample-barcoded 5' primer served in a second PCR lasting about 7 to 11 cycles. TCRdb fed the 5' RACE reads into MiXCR, producing one record per CDR3 protein. Here the sample spans hundreds of thousands of distinct CDR3 sequences, about 30% being singletons. The sequence derives from a woman of 80 years or more in good health. V gene TRBV7-9 combines with J gene TRBJ2-7, with 10 nucleotides matching TRBD1. Sample: blood. CDR3 sequence (DNA): TGTGCCAACAGCTTTAATCCCCGACAGGGGGCGTATGAGCAGTACTTC. Amino acids: CANSFNPRQGAYEQYF.